This T cell receptor (beta chain) was sequenced in a study of T-cell reconstitution after alpha-beta-depleted transplantation in children. V was clipped by 1 base and J by 2 bases; unmatched bases: 4. CDR3 length equals 17 residues. The TCRbeta library was prepared with unique molecular identifiers. TCRdb ran MiXCR on the PCR reads and lists one entry per CDR3 protein. The profile shows fewer than 400,000 distinct CDR3 sequences, approximately 20% of them singletons. This clonotype was picked up a small number of times. This chain links TRBV12-3 or TRBV12-4 with TRBJ2-3; 12 bases align to TRBD2. This receptor was taken from a human donor who donated a stem cell graft to a child with acute myeloid leukemia. The sample was PBMCs from the stem cell graft donor, taken from the stem cell graft. CDR3 region: CASSLDLAGGPTDTQYF. CDR3 DNA: TGTGCCAGCAGTTTAGACCTAGCGGGAGGGCCCACAGATACGCAGTATTTT.